This entry lists 8 T cell receptor beta chains sequenced from one sample in a study of T cells after yellow fever vaccination. TCRdb reprocessed the 5' RACE reads with MiXCR, giving one entry per CDR3 protein. The sample records 35,000 to 55,000 distinct CDR3 sequences, under 8% being singletons. The source was CD8+ T cells not binding an NS4B(214-222) dextramer, sorted from PBMCs, collected 45 days after the yellow fever booster vaccination. The receptors derive from a man aged 25-45 years who received the YFV17D yellow fever vaccine.

This clonotype occurred many times. The rearrangement joins TRBV6-5 to TRBJ2-1; 9 bases are shared with TRBD2. This CDR3 has 15 amino acids. CDR1 is MNHEY, CDR2 SVGAGI, per germline. Germline trimming cut 2 bases from V and 8 bases from J; bases unmatched to any gene: 7. Written as DNA, the CDR3 is TGTGCCAGCAGTTACATCGCTAGCGGGACCTATGAGCAGTTCTTC. This sequence encodes CASSYIASGTYEQFF.

This clonotype was picked up many times. The chain couples TRBV15 to TRBJ2-2; possibly TRBD2 for D (6 bases). Germline lookup yields CDR1 LNHNV and CDR2 YYDKDF (reference sequence). This CDR3 region has 14 residues. V lost 8 bases and J 6 bases, leaving 16 bases between the germline ends. The CDR3 nucleotides are TGTGCCACCTGGGCGGGGCTCGTCTCCGGGGAGCTGTTTTTT. It encodes CATWAGLVSGELFF.

This clonotype showed up many times. The chain carries TRBV12-3 or TRBV12-4 and TRBJ1-1, with unresolved D. The ends were cut back, 6 bases at V and 4 bases at J, with 12 bases in the middle. CDR3 size: 13 residues. DNA of the CDR3: TGTGCCAGCAGAGAAATGGGCCGCACTGAAGCTTTCTTT. Protein sequence: CASREMGRTEAFF.

As regards this clonotype: A much larger clone lies one base from this, so it may be a read error. The V and J genes are TRBV28 and TRBJ2-5; D not certain. V gave up 3 bases and J gave up 6 bases, with 2 bases separating them. This CDR3 spans 10 amino acids. CDR1 is MDHEN, CDR2 SYDVKM, per germline. CDR3 sequence reads: CASSFQTQYF. The CDR3 DNA reads TGTGCCAGCAGTTTCCAGACCCAGTACTTC.

V is TRBV3-1 and J is TRBJ2-7; D gene unclear. The CDR3 extends over 15 amino acids. V lost 0 bases and J 2 bases, leaving 11 bases between the germline ends. Germline V gene data show CDR1 as LGHDT and CDR2 as YNNKEL (reference sequence). The CDR3 protein is CASSQEGKGTYEQYF. CDR3 sequence (DNA): TGTGCCAGCAGCCAAGAAGGGAAAGGGACCTACGAGCAGTACTTC.

This clonotype occurred many times. The rearrangement links TRBV10-2 to TRBJ2-1; TRBD2 aligns across 7 bases. CDR3 length: 16 residues. J lost 0 bases, V lost 1 base, and 3 bases had no gene match. CDR1 and CDR2 from the germline V gene are WSHSY and SAAADI. The CDR3 protein is CASSELTSNSYNEQFF. CDR3 in DNA: TGCGCCAGCAGTGAGTTGACTAGCAACTCCTACAATGAGCAGTTCTTC.

This clonotype showed up many times. The chain has TRBV27 and TRBJ2-1, with TRBD2 as a possible D gene (6 bases). V lost 5 bases and J 3 bases, leaving 20 bases between the germline ends. The germline V gene has CDR1 MNHEY and CDR2 SMNVEV (reference sequence). The CDR3 length is 17 residues. In DNA form, the CDR3 reads TGTGCCAGCAGTGCCCAATCGGGGGTTGTTGGCTACAATGAGCAGTTCTTC. Encoded protein: CASSAQSGVVGYNEQFF.

This clonotype was seen many times. V usage is TRBV20-1 and J usage is TRBJ2-2; 9 nucleotides align to TRBD1. This CDR3 is 12 amino acids long. The germline gives CDR1 DFQATT, CDR2 SNEGSKA (reference sequence). J lost 8 bases, V lost 5 bases, and 3 bases had no gene match. This CDR3 is CSAFDRGGELFF. CDR3 coding DNA: TGCAGTGCTTTCGACAGGGGGGGGGAGCTGTTTTTT.